These 5 T cell receptor beta chains share one sample of origin, sequenced in a study of shared clonotypes between healthy human individuals. Only in-frame clones appear in the TCRdb table, and some are missing; sequencing was by immunoSEQ multiplex PCR. Of 950,000 to 1,200,000 clones listed, roughly 80% are singletons. The sample comprised memory CD4+ T cells from PBMCs. Subset specified: CD45RA-negative fraction. These receptors were taken from a man aged 18-30 years in good health. Some clones in this sample may be carry-over from other donors' samples.

This clone showed up just once. V is TRBV5-6 and J is TRBJ2-4; maybe TRBD1 (6 bases). This CDR3 has 14 amino acids. Trimming cost V 0 bases and J 2 bases, with 6 bases left between them. Germline V lookup: CDR1 SGHDT, CDR2 YYEEEE. CDR3 coding DNA: TGTGCCAGCAGCTTGGGGGACACCAAAAACATTCAGTACTTC. Its translation: CASSLGDTKNIQYF.

Comments on this clone: Other DNA sequences within the sample encode an identical CDR3. The J gene is TRBJ1-1, the V gene TRBV4-1; 9 bases fit TRBD1. This CDR3 comprises 14 residues. Trimming at V came to 4 bases and at J to 2 bases, leaving 2 bases not matched to a gene. CDR1 is MGHRA, CDR2 YSYEKL, per germline. The CDR3 sequence is CASSRGQGNTEAFF. The CDR3 bases are TGCGCCAGCAGCCGGGGACAGGGAAACACTGAAGCTTTCTTT.

V is TRBV5-5 and J is TRBJ2-7; D could derive from TRBD1 or TRBD2 (5 bases each). The CDR3 loop spans 15 amino acids. The ends were cut back, 7 bases at V and 2 bases at J, with 19 bases in the middle. Looked up from germline, CDR1 is SGHKS and CDR2 is YYEKEE (reference sequence). The CDR3 sequence: CASSQLTSGPYEQYF. The CDR3 DNA reads as TGTGCCAGCTCACAATTAACTTCGGGGCCCTACGAGCAGTACTTC. Using reference TRBV5-5 and TRBJ2-7 for the parts outside the CDR3, the full variable domain is DAGVTQSPTHLIKTRGQQVTLRCSPISGHKSVSWYQQVLGQGPQFIFQYYEKEERGRGNFPDRFSARQFPNYSSELNVNALLLGDSALYLCASSQLTSGPYEQYFGPGTRLTVT.

In this sample, this clone turned up once. The sample holds other DNA sequences that translate to the same CDR3. V is TRBV7-2 and J is TRBJ2-7; TRBD1 matches 7 bases. Trimming took 5 bases from V and 0 from J; bases not matched to a gene: 4. The CDR3 spans 14 residues. Germline CDR1 reads SGHTA; CDR2 reads FQGNSA. CDR3 sequence: CASSLRQGSYEQYF. In DNA form, the CDR3 reads TGTGCCAGCAGCCTACGACAGGGCTCCTACGAGCAGTACTTC.

This clone came up once. This sample includes further DNA sequences coding for the same CDR3. The chain links TRBV28 to TRBJ2-3; D ambiguous. Trimming removed 3 bases from V and 4 bases from J, with 11 bases in between. The CDR3 contains 14 residues. Germline V CDR1 and CDR2: MDHEN, SYDVKM. The CDR3 reads CASSFSRSPDTQYF. The CDR3, as DNA: TGTGCCAGCAGTTTCTCGCGGAGCCCAGATACGCAGTATTTT.